This TCR beta chain was observed in a study of blood T cell repertoires in COVID-19. Looking at the study overall: COVID-19 samples from acute and convalescent phases originated in the United States, Italy and Spain. Nucleic acid was either cDNA or gDNA, and it came from T cells, B-cell-depleted T cells, or PBMCs.

In germline, CDR1 is SGHAT, CDR2 FQDESV (reference sequence). The CDR3 contains 16 residues. Unmatched junction bases numbered 7, after V lost 5 bases and J lost 1 base. As handled by the study authors: Amplifying reference gene primers gave estimates of nucleated cell counts. The method was immunoSEQ multiplex PCR; TCRdb's version includes in-frame clones alone and lacks a portion of them. The V and J calls and clone size come from that table; D and trimming were worked out from the DNA. Altogether 250,000 or so clones are present, 70% to 90% being singletons, with the ten largest covering around 0.99%.

The chain joins TRBV11-1 to TRBJ2-3; TRBD1 matches at 9 bases. The sequencing sample was made of peripheral blood. This receptor was identified in a woman aged 40 to 55 who had recovered from COVID-19. CDR3 protein: CASSPRTGARTDTQYF. CDR3 coding DNA: TGTGCCAGCAGCCCACGGACAGGGGCCCGCACAGATACGCAGTATTTT. Drawing the rest from reference TRBV11-1 and TRBJ2-3, the complete variable domain is EAEVAQSPRYKITEKSQAVAFWCDPISGHATLYWYRQILGQGPELLVQFQDESVVDDSQLPKDRFSAERLKGVDSTLKIQPAELGDSAMYLCASSPRTGARTDTQYFGPGTRLTVL.